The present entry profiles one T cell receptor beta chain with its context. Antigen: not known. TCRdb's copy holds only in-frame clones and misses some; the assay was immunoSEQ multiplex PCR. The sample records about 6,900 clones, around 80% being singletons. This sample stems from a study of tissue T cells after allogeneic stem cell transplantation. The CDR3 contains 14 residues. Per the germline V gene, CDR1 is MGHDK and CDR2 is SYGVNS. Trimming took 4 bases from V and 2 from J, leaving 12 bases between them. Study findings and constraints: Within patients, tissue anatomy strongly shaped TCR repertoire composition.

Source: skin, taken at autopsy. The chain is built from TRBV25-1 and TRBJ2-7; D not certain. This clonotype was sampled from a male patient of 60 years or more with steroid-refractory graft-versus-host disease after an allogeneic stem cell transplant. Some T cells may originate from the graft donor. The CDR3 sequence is CASSGPQFPYEQYF. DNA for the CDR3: TGTGCCAGCAGTGGGCCGCAATTCCCCTACGAGCAGTACTTC.